The clone carrying this T cell receptor beta chain was recorded at least ten times. Preparation of the TCRbeta library used unique molecular identifiers. TCRdb processed the PCR reads anew with MiXCR; each CDR3 protein has one entry. The sample holds 200,000 to 300,000 distinct CDR3 sequences, around 12% seen once. The data stem from a study of T-cell reconstitution after alpha-beta-depleted transplantation in children. The CDR3 has 12 residues. V lost 4 bases and J 2 bases, leaving 6 bases between the germline ends. CDR1 is MDHEN and CDR2 is SYDVKM in the germline V gene. The genes are TRBV28 and TRBJ2-7; no reliable D call. The sequence was collected from a human donor who donated a stem cell graft to a child with acute lymphoblastic leukemia. The sample in question was PBMCs from the stem cell graft donor, obtained from the stem cell graft. This CDR3 is CASSSVAYEQYF. The CDR3 DNA is TGTGCCAGCAGTTCCGTCGCCTACGAGCAGTACTTC.